This T cell receptor (beta chain) was retrieved from a study of shared clonotypes between healthy human individuals. Germline CDR1 reads SNHLY; CDR2 reads FYNNEI. This CDR3 is 14 amino acids long. V lost 3 bases, J lost 0 bases, and 9 bases lay in between. Execution of the assay was at deep level. Clones were sequenced by immunoSEQ multiplex PCR, and TCRdb holds only the in-frame ones, with some missing. The sample includes about 1.5 million clones, about 98% of them seen just once. Regarding the study as a whole: Naive CD4 clonotypes overlapped across a handful of donors at about 5%.

Donors, without exception, were Caucasian adults residing in Nashville, Tennessee. Concerning this clone itself: Antigen: not known. Additional DNA sequences in this sample encode the identical CDR3.

The receptor was isolated from a man in his thirties or forties in good health. The chain joins TRBV2 to TRBJ2-7; the D gene could be TRBD1 or TRBD2 (5 bases each). Sequenced material: naive CD4+ T cells sorted from blood. As for subset: CD45RA+ positively selected. The CDR3 sequence is CASSEQGASYEQYF. CDR3 nucleotides: TGTGCCAGCAGTGAGCAGGGAGCCTCCTACGAGCAGTACTTC.